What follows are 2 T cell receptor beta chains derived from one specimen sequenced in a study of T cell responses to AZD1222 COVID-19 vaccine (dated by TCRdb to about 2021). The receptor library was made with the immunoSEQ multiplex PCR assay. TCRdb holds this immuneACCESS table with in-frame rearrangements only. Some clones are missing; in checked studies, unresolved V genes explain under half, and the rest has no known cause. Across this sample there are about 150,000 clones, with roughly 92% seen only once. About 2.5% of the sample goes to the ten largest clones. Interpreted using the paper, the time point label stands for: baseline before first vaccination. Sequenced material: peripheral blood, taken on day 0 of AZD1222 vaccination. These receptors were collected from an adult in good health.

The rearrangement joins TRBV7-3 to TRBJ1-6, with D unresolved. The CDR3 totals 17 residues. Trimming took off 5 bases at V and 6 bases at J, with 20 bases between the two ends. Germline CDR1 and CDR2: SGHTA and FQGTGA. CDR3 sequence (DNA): TGTGCCAGCAGCCCCCCGGAGGCGTCCCCTATTAATTCACCCCTCCACTTT. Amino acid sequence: CASSPPEASPINSPLHF.

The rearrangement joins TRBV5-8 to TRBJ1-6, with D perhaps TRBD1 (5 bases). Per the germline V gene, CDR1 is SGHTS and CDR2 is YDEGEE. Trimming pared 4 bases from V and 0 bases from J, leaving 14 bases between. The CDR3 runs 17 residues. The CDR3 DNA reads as TGTGCCAGCAGCCAAATTCCAGGGAGCTCCTATAATTCACCCCTCCACTTT. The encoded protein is CASSQIPGSSYNSPLHF.